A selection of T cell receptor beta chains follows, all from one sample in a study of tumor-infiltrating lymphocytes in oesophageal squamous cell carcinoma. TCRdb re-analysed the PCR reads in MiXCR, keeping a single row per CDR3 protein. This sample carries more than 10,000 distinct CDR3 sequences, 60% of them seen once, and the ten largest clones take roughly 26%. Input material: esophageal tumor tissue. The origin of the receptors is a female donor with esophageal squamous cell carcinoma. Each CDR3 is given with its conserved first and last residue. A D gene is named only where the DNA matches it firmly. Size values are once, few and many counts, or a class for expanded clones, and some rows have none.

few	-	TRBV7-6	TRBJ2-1	TGTGCCAGCGGAACGAGAGCACCCCGGGACAATGAGCAGTTCTTC	CASGTRAPRDNEQFF
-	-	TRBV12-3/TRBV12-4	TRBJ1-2	TGTGCCAGCAGTTTAGAGCCGGGCTATGGCTACACCTTC	CASSLEPGYGYTF
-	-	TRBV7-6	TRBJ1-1	TGTGCCAGCAGCCTGGACAGTCTTCGTGAAGCTTTCTTT	CASSLDSLREAFF
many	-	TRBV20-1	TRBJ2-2	TGCAGTGCCCGGTTTGGCAGTCTAGTGGTGGACACCGGGGAGCTGTTTTTT	CSARFGSLVVDTGELFF
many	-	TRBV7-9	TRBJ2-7	TGTGCCAGCAGCTCCCGGGAGCGCTCCTACGAGCAGTACTTC	CASSSRERSYEQYF
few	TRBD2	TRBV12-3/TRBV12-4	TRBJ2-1	TGTGCCAGCAGTCTGAAGCGGGAGAGGCAGTTCTTC	CASSLKRERQFF
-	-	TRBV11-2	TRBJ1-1	TGTGCCAGCAGCTCGGACAACCTGAACACTGAAGCTTTCTTT	CASSSDNLNTEAFF
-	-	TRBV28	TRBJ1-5	TGTGCCAGCAGTTTATCGGGAAGCAATCAGCCCCAGCATTTT	CASSLSGSNQPQHF
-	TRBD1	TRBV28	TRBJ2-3	TGTGCCAGCAGTTCCCCTCAGGGGGACGGGGCAGATACGCAGTATTTT	CASSSPQGDGADTQYF
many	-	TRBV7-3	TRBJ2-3	TGTGCCAGCAGCTTCTACGCAGATACGCAGTATTTT	CASSFYADTQYF
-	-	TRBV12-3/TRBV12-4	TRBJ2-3	TGTGCCAGCAGTTTGGACCCGGATACGCAGTATTTT	CASSLDPDTQYF
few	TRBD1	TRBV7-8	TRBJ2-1	TGTGCCAGCAGCTTAGAACAGGGGGCGTACAATGAGCAGTTCTTC	CASSLEQGAYNEQFF
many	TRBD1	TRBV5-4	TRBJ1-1	TGTGCCAGCAGCTTGATAGGACAGGGTGACACTGAAGCTTTCTTT	CASSLIGQGDTEAFF
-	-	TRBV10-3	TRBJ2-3	TGTGCCATCGGATCTGTGCAGGGTTGGGTTAGCACAGATACGCAGTATTTT	CAIGSVQGWVSTDTQYF